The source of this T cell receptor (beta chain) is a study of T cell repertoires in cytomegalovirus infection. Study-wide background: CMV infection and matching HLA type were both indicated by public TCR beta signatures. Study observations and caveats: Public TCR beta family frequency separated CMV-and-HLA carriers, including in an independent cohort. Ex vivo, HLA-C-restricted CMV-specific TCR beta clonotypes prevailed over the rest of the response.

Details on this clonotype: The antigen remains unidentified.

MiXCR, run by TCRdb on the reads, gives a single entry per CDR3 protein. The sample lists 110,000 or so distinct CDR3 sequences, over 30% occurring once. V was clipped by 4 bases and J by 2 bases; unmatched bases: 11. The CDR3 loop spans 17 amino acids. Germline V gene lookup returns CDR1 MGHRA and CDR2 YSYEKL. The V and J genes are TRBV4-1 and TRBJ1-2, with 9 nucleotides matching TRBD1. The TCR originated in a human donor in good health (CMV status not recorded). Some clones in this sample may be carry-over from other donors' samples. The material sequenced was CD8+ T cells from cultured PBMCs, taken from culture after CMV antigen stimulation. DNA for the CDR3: TGCGCCAGCAGCCGCCCGACAGGGGGGAGTTCAAACTATGGCTACACCTTC. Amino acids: CASSRPTGGSSNYGYTF.